One and the same sample provided the 29 T cell receptor beta chains below, sequenced in a study of early T cells in non-severe SARS-CoV-2 infection. TCRdb reanalysed the 5' RACE reads using MiXCR and keeps one entry per CDR3 protein. Of about 81,000 distinct CDR3 sequences detected, around 6% appear once; the ten largest clones hold under 10%. The source material was whole blood. The receptors derive from an adult who was a healthcare worker with PCR-confirmed SARS-CoV-2 infection or an uninfected control (not recorded which).

This clonotype showed up just a few times. The chain recombines TRBV10-3 with TRBJ1-6; possibly TRBD1 for D (5 bases). CDR1 is ENHRY and CDR2 is SYGVKD in the germline V gene. There are 16 residues in the CDR3. The V and J ends lost 1 base and 9 bases respectively, with 16 bases between them. As DNA, the CDR3 is TGTGCCATCAGTGAGTGGCCGGGGGGTAGGATTTCACCCCTCCACTTT. Translated: CAISEWPGGRISPLHF.

In this sample, this clonotype turned up many times. DNA for the CDR3: TGTGCCAGCAGCCAGGGGAATGGAGTGCTCGAGCAGTACTTC. It translates to CASSQGNGVLEQYF. The rearrangement joins TRBV5-6 to TRBJ2-7; TRBD1 might be the D (6 bases). CDR3 length: 14 amino acids. The germline V gene has CDR1 SGHDT and CDR2 YYEEEE. The germline V and J ends were trimmed by 4 bases and 6 bases, with 17 bases remaining between them.

The rearrangement joins TRBV2 to TRBJ1-3; TRBD1 matches at 8 bases. The CDR3 totals 16 residues. V trimming: 6 bases; J trimming: 0 bases; junction bases outside the gene matches: 7. Per germline, CDR1 SNHLY and CDR2 FYNNEI. The CDR3 here is CASRSDRGVSGNTIYF. DNA of the CDR3: TGTGCCAGCAGGTCCGACAGGGGTGTCTCTGGAAACACCATATATTTT. The entire variable domain, with the rest obtained from reference TRBV2 and TRBJ1-3, is as follows: EPEVTQTPSHQVTQMGQEVILRCVPISNHLYFYWYRQILGQKVEFLVSFYNNEISEKSEIFDDQFSVERPDGSNFTLKIRSTKLEDSAMYFCASRSDRGVSGNTIYFGEGSWLTVV.

This clonotype was counted between two and nine times. The chain uses TRBV5-5 and TRBJ1-5, with D tentatively TRBD1 (5 bases). Trimming took 4 bases from V and 7 from J, leaving 15 bases between them. This CDR3 is 14 amino acids long. Per germline, CDR1 SGHKS and CDR2 YYEKEE (reference sequence). CDR3 sequence (DNA): TGTGCCAGCAGCCCGACTCGAGGGGACCAGCCCCAGCATTTT. This codes for CASSPTRGDQPQHF.

This clonotype was detected many times. This chain connects TRBV20-1 to TRBJ1-5; possibly TRBD1 for D (6 bases). V was clipped by 3 bases and J by 2 bases, with 17 bases between them. The CDR3 has 16 amino acids. CDR1 is DFQATT, CDR2 SNEGSKA, per germline (reference sequence). This chain's CDR3 is CSASAGGSWGNQPQHF. The CDR3 DNA is TGCAGTGCTAGCGCTGGGGGCTCCTGGGGCAATCAGCCCCAGCATTTT.

This clonotype showed up just a few times. The chain uses TRBV20-1 and TRBJ2-3; weak D call: TRBD2 (7 bases). This CDR3 has 15 residues. Germline values: CDR1 DFQATT, CDR2 SNEGSKA (reference sequence). V was pared by 4 bases and J by 0 bases, with 14 bases between. The chain's CDR3 is CSATGRGASTDTQYF. The CDR3 DNA reads as TGCAGTGCTACGGGACGGGGGGCAAGCACAGATACGCAGTATTTT.

This clonotype occurred a few times. The chain links TRBV5-4 to TRBJ2-1, with 9 bases fitting TRBD2. Unmatched junction bases numbered 17, after V lost 6 bases and J lost 13 bases. This CDR3 region has 15 residues. The V gene's germline CDR1 is SGHNT and CDR2 YYREEE (reference sequence). The CDR3 nucleotides read TGTGCCAGCAAAAGGATGAGCGGGGGGCCGGAGACTCAGTTCTTC. Translating it yields CASKRMSGGPETQFF.

This clonotype has at least ten counts. This sequence joins TRBV7-9 and TRBJ2-7; no clear D. Germline loops: CDR1 SEHNR, CDR2 FQNEAQ (reference sequence). This CDR3 is built from 12 residues. Trimming took off 2 bases at V and 4 bases at J, with 6 bases between the two ends. CDR3 protein: CASSLRSYEQYF. The CDR3 DNA sequence: TGTGCCAGCAGCTTAAGGAGTTACGAGCAGTACTTC.

This clonotype was counted at least ten times. CDR3 DNA: TGCAGTGCTGGACTTACTTCCTACGAGCAGTACTTC. Encoded protein: CSAGLTSYEQYF. The gene calls are TRBV20-1 and TRBJ2-7; D might be TRBD2 (5 bases). V lost 5 bases and J lost 1, with 9 bases in between. The CDR3 runs 12 residues. CDR1 DFQATT and CDR2 SNEGSKA come from the germline V gene (reference sequence).

This clonotype has at least ten counts. The chain uses TRBV12-3 or TRBV12-4 and TRBJ1-1; D may be TRBD1 (5 bases). There are 14 residues in the CDR3. V lost 2 bases and J 4 bases, leaving 11 bases between the germline ends. The CDR3 nucleotides are TGTGCCAGCAGTTTATTTTTGGGGGGCACTGAAGCTTTCTTT. Translation: CASSLFLGGTEAFF.

This chain connects TRBV2 to TRBJ1-2; 8 bases align to TRBD1. Germline V gene lookup returns CDR1 SNHLY and CDR2 FYNNEI. The CDR3 contains 14 residues. V lost 4 bases and J lost 7; bases outside the gene matches: 8. This CDR3 is CASSVRQGASGYTF. The CDR3 coding sequence is TGTGCCAGCAGTGTACGGCAGGGGGCGAGTGGCTACACCTTC.

V and J are TRBV5-4 and TRBJ2-3, with TRBD1 matching 8 bases. With 4 bases clipped from V and 0 bases from J, the junction kept 7 bases outside the gene matches. CDR3 size: 16 residues. Looked up from germline, CDR1 is SGHNT and CDR2 is YYREEE (reference sequence). Here the CDR3 reads CASSPYRQGSTDTQYF. In nucleotides, the CDR3 is TGTGCCAGCAGCCCTTATAGACAGGGGAGCACAGATACGCAGTATTTT.

This clonotype has ten or more counts. V gene TRBV12-3 or TRBV12-4 combines with J gene TRBJ2-5; the D gene is possibly TRBD2 (6 bases). Trimming removed 6 bases from V and 4 bases from J, with 15 bases in between. This CDR3 has 14 amino acids. CDR3 sequence: CASRNRGIGETQYF. CDR3 nucleotide sequence: TGTGCCAGCAGAAACCGGGGGATTGGAGAGACCCAGTACTTC.

This clonotype was observed many times. The chain recombines TRBV12-5 with TRBJ1-1; 9 bases match TRBD1. This CDR3 region has 15 residues. CDR1 LGHNT and CDR2 FRNRAP come from the germline V gene. With V trimmed by 6 bases and J by 9 bases, 14 bases remained unmatched. The CDR3 DNA sequence: TGTGCTAGTGGGCGCGGGACGGGACAGGGTTTTAAAGCTTTCTTT. Translation: CASGRGTGQGFKAFF.

V usage is TRBV5-1 and J usage is TRBJ1-2; a possible D gene is TRBD1 (5 bases). The CDR3 is made up of 14 amino acids. Germline V gene data show CDR1 as SGHRS and CDR2 as YFSETQ. V lost 0 bases and J 7 bases, leaving 13 bases between the germline ends. CDR3 in DNA: TGCGCCAGCAGCTTGGACAGGACTTTGGGTGGCTACACCTTC. It encodes CASSLDRTLGGYTF.

This rearrangement joins TRBV30 to TRBJ2-7; D remains unclear. Trimming shortened V by 7 bases and J by 3 bases, and 10 bases separated the two germline ends. Per the germline V gene, CDR1 is GTSNPN and CDR2 is SVGIG (reference sequence). The length of the CDR3 is 11 residues. In DNA, the CDR3 is TGTGCCTCTGGAGAGATCTACGAGCAGTACTTC. It codes for CASGEIYEQYF.

The genes are TRBV6-4 and TRBJ1-1; D gene uncertain. V lost 5 bases and J lost 1, with 8 bases in between. Germline lookup yields CDR1 MRHNA and CDR2 SNTAGT. This CDR3 has 13 residues. CDR3 nucleotides: TGTGCCAGCAGTCTAATTCCGAACACTGAAGCTTTCTTT. This codes for CASSLIPNTEAFF.

This clonotype was counted only a few times. The gene calls are TRBV3-1 and TRBJ1-5; D is undetermined. The ends were cut back, 1 base at V and 8 bases at J, with 9 bases in the middle. CDR3 length: 13 amino acids. Germline lookup yields CDR1 LGHDT and CDR2 YNNKEL (reference sequence). Written as DNA, the CDR3 is TGTGCCAGCAGCCAAGGAAACCGGGAGCCCCAGCATTTT. Residues: CASSQGNREPQHF.

Many counts were recorded for this clonotype. The V and J genes are TRBV14 and TRBJ1-1; the match to TRBD1 covers 7 bases. The germline gives CDR1 SGHDN, CDR2 FVKESK. Trimming at V came to 0 bases and at J to 4 bases, leaving 11 bases not matched to a gene. The CDR3 has 17 residues. The CDR3 protein is CASSQDWLDRISTEAFF. The CDR3 DNA is TGTGCCAGCAGCCAAGATTGGTTGGACAGGATTTCCACTGAAGCTTTCTTT.

This clonotype was counted ten times or more. The chain employs TRBV12-3 or TRBV12-4 and TRBJ1-5; maybe TRBD1 (6 bases). The CDR3 consists of 15 residues. V lost 5 bases to trimming and J lost 3 bases, with 14 bases between them. The CDR3 reads CASSRAAGANQPQHF. Written as DNA, the CDR3 is TGTGCCAGCAGTCGCGCGGCAGGGGCCAATCAGCCCCAGCATTTT.

This clonotype came up many times. In DNA, the CDR3 is TGTGCCAGCAGCCGGACCGGACCCTATGAAAAACTGTTTTTT. Translating it yields CASSRTGPYEKLFF. The chain uses TRBV12-3 or TRBV12-4 and TRBJ1-4; D uncertain. Trimming removed 6 bases at V and 6 bases at J, with 14 bases between. The CDR3 sequence is 14 residues long.

The chain combines TRBV6-6 with TRBJ1-1; D gene ambiguous. The ends were cut back, 8 bases at V and 0 bases at J, with 10 bases in the middle. Germline assignment: CDR1 MNHNY and CDR2 SVGAGI (reference sequence). The CDR3 covers 13 residues. Written as DNA, the CDR3 is TGTGCCAGCGAAAAGGGAATGAACACTGAAGCTTTCTTT. It codes for CASEKGMNTEAFF.

This clonotype was recorded at least ten times. V is TRBV7-8 and J is TRBJ2-1; 8 nucleotides match TRBD2. Germline CDR1 and CDR2: SGHVS and FQNEAQ. The CDR3 sequence is 15 residues long. J was trimmed by 8 bases and V by 3 bases; bases with no gene match: 9. The CDR3, as DNA: TGTGCCAGCAGCTTGCAGAGCGGGGGCGTTTATGAGCAGTTCTTC. This sequence encodes CASSLQSGGVYEQFF.

In its sample, this clonotype was seen many times. The chain uses TRBV18 and TRBJ1-1; D is uncertain. Germline V gene sequence: CDR1 KGHSH, CDR2 LQKENI. The CDR3 has 13 residues. Trimming left V 5 bases short and J 1 base short, with 8 bases between. The CDR3 DNA sequence: TGTGCCAGCTCAACCGGGAAGAACACTGAAGCTTTCTTT. It is translated as CASSTGKNTEAFF.

Ten or more counts support this clonotype. This chain uses TRBV3-1 with TRBJ2-7; 11 bases match TRBD2. This CDR3 spans 15 amino acids. Germline assignment: CDR1 LGHDT and CDR2 YNNKEL (reference sequence). J gave up 5 bases and V 1 base, and 4 bases lay outside the gene matches. The CDR3 DNA is TGTGCCAGCAGCCAAGGACTAGCGGGAACCCACGAGCAGTACTTC. Its protein product is CASSQGLAGTHEQYF.

The V and J genes are TRBV28 and TRBJ1-5; 7 bases align to TRBD1. CDR1 and CDR2 (germline): MDHEN, SYDVKM. V was pared by 3 bases and J by 7 bases, with 6 bases of the junction left unmatched. The CDR3 sequence is 14 residues long. The CDR3 DNA follows: TGTGCCAGCAGTTTCGAAGGGACAGCGCAGCCCCAGCATTTT. Its protein is CASSFEGTAQPQHF.

This clonotype was detected many times. The rearrangement uses TRBV20-1 and TRBJ1-6; D is unresolved. The CDR3 spans 13 residues. The V gene's germline CDR1 is DFQATT and CDR2 SNEGSKA (reference sequence). Trimming pared 3 bases from V and 6 bases from J, leaving 9 bases between. CDR3 residues: CSARQSTNSPLHF. The DNA for the CDR3 is TGCAGTGCTAGGCAGTCAACTAATTCACCCCTCCACTTT.

This clonotype was seen many times. The chain recombines TRBV20-1 with TRBJ1-2; 8 bases align to TRBD1. The CDR3 is made up of 13 amino acids. The germline CDR1 and CDR2 sequences are DFQATT and SNEGSKA (reference sequence). The CDR3: CSAVGQGEKGYTF. DNA for the CDR3: TGCAGCGCTGTAGGACAGGGAGAAAAGGGCTACACCTTC.

The CDR3 coding sequence is TGTGCCACCCAGAGAAGGGGGGAGTCGTACACCGGGGAGCTGTTTTTT. Translation: CATQRRGESYTGELFF. The V and J genes are TRBV24-1 and TRBJ2-2, with D perhaps matching TRBD1 or TRBD2 (6 bases each). The CDR3 is 16 amino acids. CDR1 and CDR2 from the germline V gene are KGHDR and SFDVKD. V lost 9 bases, J lost 3 bases, and 19 bases lay in between.